Listed here are 3 T cell receptor beta chains from one sample, sequenced in a study of PD-1 blockade in mismatch repair-deficient tumors (dated by TCRdb to the late 2010s). Library prep was done by the immunoSEQ multiplex PCR assay. In TCRdb, the immuneACCESS table is reduced to in-frame sequences with V and J assigned. These tables do not hold every clone; where another copy was compared, an unresolved V gene accounts for under half, and the others remain unexplained. Within this sample are roughly 120,000 clones, with 85% to 90% of them counted one time only. The top ten clonotypes cover 10% to 15% of the sample. This specimen consisted of peripheral blood, obtained roughly 70 weeks after starting pembrolizumab. These receptors were collected from an adult with mismatch repair-deficient cancer.

The rearrangement links TRBV11-2 to TRBJ2-3; D is unclear. Trimming shortened V by 1 base and J by 3 bases, and 2 bases separated the two germline ends. CDR1 is SGHAT, CDR2 FQNNGV, per germline. The CDR3 totals 12 residues. CDR3 sequence reads: CASSLGTDTQYF. The CDR3 DNA follows: TGTGCCAGCAGCTTAGGGACAGATACGCAGTATTTT.

This clone occurred once. The chain has TRBV5-4 and TRBJ2-6; 10 positions match TRBD1. The V segment lost 3 bases and the J segment 0 bases; nucleotides outside the gene matches: 6. Germline V gives CDR1 SGHNT, CDR2 YYREEE (reference sequence). CDR3 length equals 18 residues. The CDR3 spells CASSWGQGSLSGANVLTF. The CDR3 DNA reads TGTGCCAGCAGCTGGGGACAGGGGTCCCTCTCTGGGGCCAACGTCCTGACTTTC.

V and J are TRBV4-1 and TRBJ1-1, with D possibly matching TRBD1 (5 bases). V was shortened by 3 bases and J by 4 bases, with 12 bases between the two germline ends. Per the germline V gene, CDR1 is MGHRA and CDR2 is YSYEKL. The CDR3 is 14 amino acids. The CDR3 is CASSQVRQLTEAFF. CDR3 nucleotides: TGCGCCAGCAGCCAGGTTCGACAGCTCACTGAAGCTTTCTTT.